This TCR beta chain was sequenced in a study of Ad26.COV2.S vaccination and SARS-CoV-2 variants. Study-wide findings and caveats: It is possible that the TCR breadth and depth analyses underestimated the total T cell responses.

On this clone itself: The antigen remains undetermined.

V was trimmed by 3 bases and J by 1 base, leaving 12 bases between them. The CDR3 totals 15 residues. CDR1 MNHEY and CDR2 SMNVEV come from the germline V gene (reference sequence). Method: immunoSEQ multiplex PCR; TCRdb's copy keeps in-frame clones and lacks some. The sample has approximately 340,000 clones, around 90% seen once; the top ten hold 3.9%. The rearrangement joins TRBV27 to TRBJ2-5; D may be TRBD2 (5 bases). The TCR sequence derives from a human donor who had recovered from COVID-19. The source was peripheral blood, collected after recovery from COVID-19. CDR3 nucleotide sequence: TGTGCCAGCAGTTTCTATGTAGGGAGCCAAGAGACCCAGTACTTC. This gives the protein CASSFYVGSQETQYF.